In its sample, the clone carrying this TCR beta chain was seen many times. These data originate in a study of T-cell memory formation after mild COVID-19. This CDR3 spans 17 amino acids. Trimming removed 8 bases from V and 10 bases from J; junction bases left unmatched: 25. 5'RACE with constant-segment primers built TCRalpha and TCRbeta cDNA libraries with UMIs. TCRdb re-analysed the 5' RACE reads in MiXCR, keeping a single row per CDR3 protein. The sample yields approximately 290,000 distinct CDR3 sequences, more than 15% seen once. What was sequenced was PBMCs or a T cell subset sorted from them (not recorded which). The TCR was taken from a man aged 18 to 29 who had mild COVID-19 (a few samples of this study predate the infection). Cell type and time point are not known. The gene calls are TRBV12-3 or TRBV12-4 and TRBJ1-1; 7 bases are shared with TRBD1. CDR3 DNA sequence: TGTGCCAGCCGAACCTACGACATTACAGGGGCAAAATATGGAGCTTTCTTT. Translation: CASRTYDITGAKYGAFF.